Described below is a single TCR beta chain sequence and its context. CDR3 size: 18 residues. V shed 5 bases, J shed 2 bases, and the junction held 14 bases outside the gene matches. Germline V gene data show CDR1 as KGHSH and CDR2 as LQKENI. This PCR relied on a set of 60 Vbeta primers and 13 Jbeta primers. Measured with immunoSEQ multiplex PCR; TCRdb has only the in-frame clones, and not every one. The sample has roughly 110,000 clones; roughly four fifths are singletons. This record comes from a study of cytomegalovirus exposure and HLA in healthy donors. The chain is built from TRBV18 and TRBJ2-3; 9 nucleotides line up with TRBD2. The TCR comes from a woman in her forties or fifties in good health and CMV-seropositive. The specimen sequenced was PBMCs. CDR3 sequence (DNA): TGTGCCAGCTCATCAAACGCGGGGGGGCTTAGTATCACAGATACGCAGTATTTT. It yields the protein CASSSNAGGLSITDTQYF.